This T cell receptor (beta chain) was profiled in a study of shared clonotypes between healthy human individuals. Naivety among CD8 cells was defined by CD45RO negativity and positive CCR7 selection, thereby excluding terminally differentiated effector memory CD45RA+ cells. Donors were Caucasian adults residing in Nashville, Tennessee, USA. The CDR3 extends over 19 amino acids. Germline V gives CDR1 WSHSY, CDR2 SAAADI. V shed 1 base and J 5 bases; nucleotides not matched to a gene: 19. Original processing notes: Filtering differed because ImmunoSEQ produced junction-only sequences that carried no quality scores. Libraries were prepared by immunoSEQ multiplex PCR; TCRdb keeps only in-frame clonotypes and omits some of them. The V and J calls and the clone size are those of that table, but D and trimming were determined from the DNA. The top ten hold roughly 0.1% of the sample, which has nearly 600,000 clones, around 95% seen once.

Sequenced sample: naive CD8+ T cells sorted from blood. This chain links TRBV10-2 with TRBJ1-1; 7 bases match TRBD1. This sequence was found in a woman in her twenties or thirties in good health. DNA of the CDR3: TGCGCCAGCAGTGAGTTCTCCCTCCACATGACAGGGCGGTGGACTGAAGCTTTCTTT. It yields the protein CASSEFSLHMTGRWTEAFF.